Following are 30 T cell receptor beta chains from one sample sequenced in a study of T cell changes during pregnancy in multiple sclerosis. Here immunoSEQ multiplex PCR was the method, and the copy in TCRdb shows in-frame clones only, minus some. Of under 80,000 clones in the sample, 75% to 95% were seen once. Sample: CD4+ T cells from peripheral blood mononuclear cells, taken in the second trimester of pregnancy. These receptors all stem from a female donor with multiple sclerosis, enrolled in a pregnancy study.

The table lists this clone with a count of one. This chain connects TRBV6-5 to TRBJ2-1; TRBD1 is a possible D gene (5 bases). V dropped 0 bases and J dropped 8 bases, with 11 bases sitting between them. The germline V gene encodes CDR1 MNHEY and CDR2 SVGAGI. The CDR3 extends over 14 amino acids. In DNA, the CDR3 is TGTGCCAGCAGTTACTCGCCAGGGCAGGATGAGCAGTTCTTC. It encodes CASSYSPGQDEQFF.

The rearrangement uses TRBV4-1 and TRBJ1-2; D is possibly TRBD1 (5 bases). Germline CDR1 is MGHRA and CDR2 is YSYEKL. V shed 0 bases and J shed 8 bases, with 16 bases lying between them. CDR3 size: 15 residues. The DNA for the CDR3 is TGCGCCAGCAGCCAAGACCAAGGGAGGGGTGCAGGCTACACCTTC. It codes for CASSQDQGRGAGYTF.

The chain couples TRBV7-6 to TRBJ1-2, with D perhaps TRBD1 (5 bases). The ends were cut back, 3 bases at V and 4 bases at J, with 9 bases in the middle. Germline-derived CDR1 and CDR2 are SGHVS and FNYEAQ. The CDR3 length is 13 residues. The CDR3 sequence: CASSFQGSYGYTF. The DNA of the CDR3 is TGTGCCAGCAGCTTCCAGGGCTCCTATGGCTACACCTTC.

The chain carries TRBV4-1 and TRBJ2-3; perhaps TRBD1 as D (6 bases). The CDR3 contains 16 residues. CDR1 and CDR2 (germline): MGHRA, YSYEKL. Trimming removed 7 bases from V and 0 bases from J, with 17 bases in between. In nucleotides, the CDR3 is TGCGCCAGCACGGGATTGGGACACTTAAGCACAGATACGCAGTATTTT. Its translation is CASTGLGHLSTDTQYF.

Note on this clone: One junction end disagrees with the germline gene, perhaps due to a read error. CDR3 nucleotide sequence: TGTGCCAGCAGCCAAGAGTACAGGAAGACCGCTAACTATGACTACACCTTC. Amino acid sequence: CASSQEYRKTANYDYTF. The rearrangement joins TRBV14 to TRBJ1-2; tentative D call: TRBD1 (5 bases). The CDR3 is 17 residues long. Germline V gives CDR1 SGHDN, CDR2 FVKESK.

The chain has TRBV7-9 and TRBJ2-5, with TRBD2 identical over 11 bases. CDR1 SEHNR and CDR2 FQNEAQ come from the germline V gene (reference sequence). The V gene end was trimmed by 4 bases and the J gene end by 5 bases; junction bases not matched to a gene: 18. The CDR3 totals 19 residues. CDR3 protein: CASSSDFLAGGSRRETQYF. CDR3 coding DNA: TGTGCCAGCAGCTCAGACTTTTTAGCGGGGGGGAGTCGTCGGGAGACCCAGTACTTC.

J is TRBJ2-5 and V is TRBV9; tentative D call: TRBD2 (6 bases). Per germline, CDR1 SGDLS and CDR2 YYNGEE. The CDR3 has 14 residues. V was trimmed by 0 bases and J by 0 bases, leaving 6 bases between them. The CDR3 DNA is TGTGCCAGCAGCGTAGGGGGGGACCAAGAGACCCAGTACTTC. It yields the protein CASSVGGDQETQYF.

The V and J genes are TRBV27 and TRBJ2-7, with TRBD2 matching 11 bases. Trimming cost V 3 bases and J 2 bases; bases outside gene matches: 0. Germline CDR1 is MNHEY and CDR2 is SMNVEV (reference sequence). CDR3 length: 14 amino acids. CDR3 protein: CASSFSGRAYEQYF. The CDR3 nucleotides read TGTGCCAGCAGTTTTAGCGGGAGGGCCTACGAGCAGTACTTC.

The V and J genes are TRBV6-6 and TRBJ2-1; a possible D gene is TRBD2 (6 bases). This CDR3 is 14 amino acids long. Germline V CDR1 and CDR2: MNHNY, SVGAGI (reference sequence). The V and J ends lost 5 bases and 7 bases respectively, with 15 bases between them. CDR3 in amino acids: CASSGPSGGNEQFF. Here the CDR3 DNA reads TGTGCCAGCAGTGGGCCCAGCGGAGGGAATGAGCAGTTCTTC.

This chain uses TRBV28 with TRBJ1-1; 12 bases align to TRBD1. CDR1 and CDR2 from the germline V gene are MDHEN and SYDVKM. V was clipped by 2 bases and J by 1 base; unmatched bases: 8. This CDR3 region has 18 residues. For the CDR3, the DNA is TGTGCCAGCAGTTTACCGGGACAGGGGGCGTGGGGGAACACTGAAGCTTTCTTT. This gives the protein CASSLPGQGAWGNTEAFF.

This clone was seen a single time. The chain recombines TRBV5-5 with TRBJ2-7; TRBD1 matches 8 bases. The CDR3 loop spans 15 amino acids. The ends lost 6 bases at V and 2 bases at J; junction bases unmatched: 10. Germline CDR1 reads SGHKS; CDR2 reads YYEKEE (reference sequence). The CDR3 sequence is CASTFAGTGPYEQYF. In DNA form, the CDR3 reads TGTGCCAGCACCTTTGCCGGGACAGGACCCTACGAGCAGTACTTC.

The chain recombines TRBV7-6 with TRBJ1-1; D gene uncertain. The V and J ends lost 6 bases and 8 bases respectively, with 10 bases between them. Per germline, CDR1 SGHVS and CDR2 FNYEAQ. The CDR3 runs 11 residues. The DNA of the CDR3 is TGTGCCAGCAGTTCGGAGGGAGAAGCTTTCTTT. Amino acids: CASSSEGEAFF.

J is TRBJ2-1 and V is TRBV9; 8 bases are a match to TRBD2. There are 16 residues in the CDR3. V shed 4 bases and J 0 bases; nucleotides not matched to a gene: 6. Germline V CDR1 and CDR2: SGDLS, YYNGEE. CDR3 bases: TGTGCCAGCAGCCCCCTGGCGGGAGGCTCCTACAATGAGCAGTTCTTC. Translated, it gives CASSPLAGGSYNEQFF.

The chain links TRBV27 to TRBJ2-2, with 8 bases lining up with TRBD2. This CDR3 is 16 amino acids long. Looked up from germline, CDR1 is MNHEY and CDR2 is SMNVEV (reference sequence). V shed 5 bases, J shed 0 bases, and the junction held 5 bases outside the gene matches. CDR3 DNA sequence: TGTGCCAGCAGTACCCAACTAGCGGCGAACACCGGGGAGCTGTTTTTT. It translates to CASSTQLAANTGELFF.

The V call is TRBV5-1, the J call TRBJ2-6, with 10 bases that match TRBD1. V was clipped by 2 bases and J by 4 bases; unmatched bases: 6. The germline V gene has CDR1 SGHRS and CDR2 YFSETQ. The CDR3 contains 17 residues. CDR3 bases: TGCGCCAGCAGCTTCCGGGACAGGGGTACCGGGGCCAACGTCCTGACTTTC. This sequence encodes CASSFRDRGTGANVLTF.

This clone showed up just once. The chain recombines TRBV11-2 with TRBJ2-7; D call uncertain. V lost 5 bases and J lost 4, with 9 bases in between. This CDR3 is built from 12 residues. CDR1 SGHAT and CDR2 FQNNGV come from the germline V gene. The CDR3 DNA sequence: TGTGCCAGCAGCCCGAACACATACGAGCAGTACTTC. Residues: CASSPNTYEQYF. Full variable domain (rest looked up from reference TRBV11-2 and TRBJ2-7): EAGVAQSPRYKIIEKRQSVAFWCNPISGHATLYWYQQILGQGPKLLIQFQNNGVVDDSQLPKDRFSAERLKGVDSTLKIQPAKLEDSAVYLCASSPNTYEQYFGPGTRLTVT.

V gene TRBV4-1 combines with J gene TRBJ1-5, with a tentative D call TRBD1 (6 bases). Germline V lookup: CDR1 MGHRA, CDR2 YSYEKL. With 0 bases removed from V and 7 bases from J, the gap between germline ends came to 13 bases. The CDR3 is 15 amino acids. The CDR3 nucleotides are TGCGCCAGCAGCCAAGATTCGGGGGGCGCACAGCCCCAGCATTTT. The encoded protein is CASSQDSGGAQPQHF.

This chain joins TRBV6-1 and TRBJ2-2; D possibly corresponds to TRBD1 (5 bases). This CDR3 is 14 amino acids long. The germline gives CDR1 MNHNS, CDR2 SASEGT. Trimming pared 3 bases from V and 7 bases from J, leaving 12 bases between. CDR3 sequence: CASSEGQGGGELFF. CDR3 DNA sequence: TGTGCCAGCAGTGAGGGGCAGGGTGGCGGGGAGCTGTTTTTT.

The chain employs TRBV7-3 and TRBJ1-2; 7 nucleotides align to TRBD1. From germline, CDR1 is SGHTA and CDR2 FQGTGA. The length of the CDR3 is 13 residues. Trimming took 2 bases from V and 7 from J; bases not matched to a gene: 4. The CDR3 coding sequence is TGTGCCAGCAGCTTATATGCAGGGGGTGGCTACACCTTC. This translates into CASSLYAGGGYTF.

This chain connects TRBV6-1 to TRBJ1-2, with D perhaps TRBD1 (6 bases). The CDR3 runs to 13 residues. With 7 bases removed from V and 4 bases from J, the gap between germline ends came to 13 bases. In germline, CDR1 is MNHNS, CDR2 SASEGT. Here the CDR3 DNA reads TGTGCCAGCACCCGGGACACTTTCTATGGCTACACCTTC. This sequence encodes CASTRDTFYGYTF.

This chain links TRBV5-4 with TRBJ2-3, with D possibly TRBD2 on 5 matching bases. The CDR3 runs to 15 residues. V lost 0 bases and J lost 2, with 10 bases in between. Germline CDR1 and CDR2: SGHNT and YYREEE (reference sequence). The CDR3 reads CASSLAGLYTDTQYF. The DNA of the CDR3 is TGTGCCAGCAGCTTGGCCGGACTCTACACAGATACGCAGTATTTT.

This clone was recorded only once. CDR3: CASSPGGLIQPQHF. In nucleotides, the CDR3 is TGTGCCAGCAGCCCCGGGGGGTTAATTCAGCCCCAGCATTTT. This chain uses TRBV7-9 with TRBJ1-5, with D maybe TRBD1 (5 bases). V lost 5 bases and J lost 6, with 14 bases in between. The length of the CDR3 is 14 residues. Per the germline V gene, CDR1 is SEHNR and CDR2 is FQNEAQ (reference sequence).

This chain links TRBV21-1 with TRBJ2-7; TRBD1, the table's D call, was not compared with the DNA. TRBV21-1 is a listed pseudogene. The CDR3 loop spans 17 amino acids. In DNA, the CDR3 is TGTGCCAGCAGCAAAGGGGGACAGGGCCGGACGTCCTACGAGCAGTACTTC. Translated, it gives CASSKGGQGRTSYEQYF.

This chain joins TRBV27 and TRBJ2-7, with 8 nucleotides matching TRBD1. Per the germline V gene, CDR1 is MNHEY and CDR2 is SMNVEV (reference sequence). The junction had 8 bases not matched to a gene; V was cut back by 5 bases and J by 5 bases. CDR3 size: 14 residues. The DNA for the CDR3 is TGTGCCAGCAGTGAGGACAGGGTTTCCGACGAGCAGTACTTC. As protein: CASSEDRVSDEQYF.

To note about this clone: Within the sample, other DNA sequences also encode this same CDR3. This rearrangement joins TRBV5-1 to TRBJ1-1; D may be TRBD1 (5 bases). Germline V gene sequence: CDR1 SGHRS, CDR2 YFSETQ. The V gene lost 1 base and the J gene lost 1 base, with 8 bases spanning the gap. CDR3 length: 14 amino acids. The DNA of the CDR3 is TGCGCCAGCAGCTTGACGGGGGGGAACACTGAAGCTTTCTTT. This gives the protein CASSLTGGNTEAFF. The full variable domain, with the rest looked up from reference TRBV5-1 and TRBJ1-1, is KAGVTQTPRYLIKTRGQQVTLSCSPISGHRSVSWYQQTPGQGLQFLFEYFSETQRNKGNFPGRFSGRQFSNSRSEMNVSTLELGDSALYLCASSLTGGNTEAFFGQGTRLTVV.

The chain joins TRBV7-9 to TRBJ2-5; D is perhaps TRBD2 (7 bases). The V end was cut by 1 base, the J end by 5 bases, with 11 bases between. CDR1 SEHNR and CDR2 FQNEAQ come from the germline V gene (reference sequence). The CDR3 is 14 residues long. The CDR3 DNA is TGTGCCAGCAGCTTAGTGGGGGGGCCGGAGACCCAGTACTTC. Translation: CASSLVGGPETQYF.

The chain joins TRBV13 to TRBJ2-7, with TRBD2 identical over 11 bases. CDR1 and CDR2 (germline): PRHDT, FYEKMQ (reference sequence). The CDR3 sequence is 16 residues long. V was clipped by 0 bases and J by 6 bases; unmatched bases: 7. The CDR3 loop reads CASSLGERLAGFEQYF. Written as DNA, the CDR3 is TGTGCCAGCAGCTTAGGCGAGAGACTAGCGGGGTTCGAGCAGTACTTC.

The genes are TRBV30 and TRBJ2-1, with D perhaps TRBD2 (6 bases). Germline V gives CDR1 GTSNPN, CDR2 SVGIG (reference sequence). Trimming stripped 1 base from V and 9 bases from J, with 16 bases between. This CDR3 has 14 residues. DNA of the CDR3: TGTGCCTGGAGTGCCGCCATGACTAGGGGTGAGCAGTTCTTC. Amino acids: CAWSAAMTRGEQFF.

The gene calls are TRBV28 and TRBJ2-7, with D hard to call. Germline CDR1 MDHEN, CDR2 SYDVKM. CDR3 length equals 14 residues. V lost 6 bases, J lost 7 bases, and 19 bases lay in between. Here the CDR3 DNA reads TGTGCCAGCAGCCTCCCCTCTAGTCTGAGGGAGCAGTACTTC. Encoded protein: CASSLPSSLREQYF.

The chain has TRBV6-6 and TRBJ2-6; weak D call: TRBD1 (6 bases). Germline CDR1 is MNHNY and CDR2 is SVGAGI (reference sequence). V lost 5 bases, J lost 0 bases, and 8 bases lay in between. The CDR3 runs to 15 residues. The CDR3 nucleotides read TGTGCCAGCAGTCCAGGGGTCTCTGGGGCCAACGTCCTGACTTTC. Its protein is CASSPGVSGANVLTF.